The 4 T cell receptor beta chains reported below all come from one sample, sequenced in a study of T cells in Graves' hyperthyroidism and ophthalmopathy. Amplification yielded TCR beta CDR3 regions, with RNA transcripts as the source. The TCR CDR3 was amplified in a first-round RT-PCR using the HTBI primer set. Each CDR3 protein is one row after TCRdb ran MiXCR on the multiplex PCR reads. The table lists some 370,000 distinct CDR3 sequences, around 15% of them singletons. Sequencing was performed on blood. Receptors originate from a man in his fifties or sixties with Graves' ophthalmopathy.

This sequence joins TRBV20-1 and TRBJ2-3, with D possibly TRBD1 on 6 matching bases. CDR3 length: 14 residues. Germline V gene sequence: CDR1 DFQATT, CDR2 SNEGSKA (reference sequence). The ends were cut back, 5 bases at V and 0 bases at J, with 12 bases in the middle. The CDR3 sequence is CSAPGASSTDTQYF. As DNA, the CDR3 is TGCAGTGCTCCAGGGGCCTCTAGCACAGATACGCAGTATTTT.

In DNA, the CDR3 is TGTGCCAGCAGCTTCGGACCGGAAAAACTGTTTTTT. Protein sequence: CASSFGPEKLFF. The rearrangement links TRBV7-9 to TRBJ1-4; D not certain. Germline CDR1 is SEHNR and CDR2 is FQNEAQ (reference sequence). V was pared by 3 bases and J by 8 bases, with 7 bases between. The CDR3 totals 12 residues.

This clonotype appeared many times. CDR3 nucleotides: TGCGCCAGCAGCCAACAATCGGCCAGGAGGAACACTGAAGCTTTCTTT. It codes for CASSQQSARRNTEAFF. The chain employs TRBV4-1 and TRBJ1-1; D is uncertain. Germline V CDR1 and CDR2: MGHRA, YSYEKL. This CDR3 comprises 16 residues. Trimming left V 2 bases short and J 1 base short, with 14 bases between.

This clonotype was seen repeatedly, ten times or more. The chain employs TRBV7-6 and TRBJ2-3, with 10 nucleotides matching TRBD2. The V gene's germline CDR1 is SGHVS and CDR2 FNYEAQ. The CDR3 has 16 residues. V shed 5 bases and J 3 bases; nucleotides not matched to a gene: 8. The CDR3 DNA reads as TGTGCCAGCAGCCTGGGAGCGGGAGGGCCAACAGATACGCAGTATTTT. Translated, it gives CASSLGAGGPTDTQYF.